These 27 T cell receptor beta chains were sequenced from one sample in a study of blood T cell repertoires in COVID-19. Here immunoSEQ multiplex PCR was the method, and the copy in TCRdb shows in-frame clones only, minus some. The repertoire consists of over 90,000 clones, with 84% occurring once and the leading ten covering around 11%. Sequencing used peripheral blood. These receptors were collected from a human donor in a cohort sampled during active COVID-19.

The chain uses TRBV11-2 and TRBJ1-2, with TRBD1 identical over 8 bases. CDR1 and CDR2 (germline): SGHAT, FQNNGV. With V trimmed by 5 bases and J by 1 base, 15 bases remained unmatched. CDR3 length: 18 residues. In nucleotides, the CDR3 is TGTGCCAGCAGCGCTGGCAGGGGGCACCGAATACTTAACTATGGCTACACCTTC. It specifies CASSAGRGHRILNYGYTF.

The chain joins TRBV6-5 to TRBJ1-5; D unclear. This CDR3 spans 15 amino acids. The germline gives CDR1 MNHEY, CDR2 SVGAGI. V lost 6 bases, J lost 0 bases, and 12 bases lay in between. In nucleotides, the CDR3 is TGTGCCAGCAGACCCCGGGAGTATAGCAATCAGCCCCAGCATTTT. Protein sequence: CASRPREYSNQPQHF.

The CDR3 DNA is TGCGCCAGCAGCCCCTTTAGCGGGGGCCCGGGGGCGCAGTATTTT. It specifies CASSPFSGGPGAQYF. V and J are TRBV10-2 and TRBJ2-3, with 9 nucleotides matching TRBD2. V was clipped by 6 bases and J by 10 bases; unmatched bases: 14. CDR3 size: 15 residues. In germline, CDR1 is WSHSY, CDR2 SAAADI.

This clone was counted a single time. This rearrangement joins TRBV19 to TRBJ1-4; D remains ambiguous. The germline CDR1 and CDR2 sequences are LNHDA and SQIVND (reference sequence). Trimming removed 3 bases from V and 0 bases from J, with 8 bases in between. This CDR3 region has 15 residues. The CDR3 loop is CASSISGATNEKLFF. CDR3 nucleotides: TGTGCCAGTAGTATTAGCGGTGCAACTAATGAAAAACTGTTTTTT.

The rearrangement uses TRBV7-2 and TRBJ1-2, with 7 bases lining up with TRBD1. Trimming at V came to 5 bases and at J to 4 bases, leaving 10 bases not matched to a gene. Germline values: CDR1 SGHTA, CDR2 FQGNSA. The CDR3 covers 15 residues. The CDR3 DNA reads TGTGCCAGCAGCGCAGGTGGGACAGTGTTCTATGGCTACACCTTC. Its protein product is CASSAGGTVFYGYTF.

In nucleotides, the CDR3 is TGTGCCACCAGTGATCCCCGGGGGAGCGGGACGCAGTATTTT. Translated: CATSDPRGSGTQYF. V usage is TRBV24-1 and J usage is TRBJ2-3; a possible D gene is TRBD2 (6 bases). This CDR3 spans 14 amino acids. V lost 3 bases to trimming and J lost 9 bases, with 15 bases between them. Germline V lookup: CDR1 KGHDR, CDR2 SFDVKD.

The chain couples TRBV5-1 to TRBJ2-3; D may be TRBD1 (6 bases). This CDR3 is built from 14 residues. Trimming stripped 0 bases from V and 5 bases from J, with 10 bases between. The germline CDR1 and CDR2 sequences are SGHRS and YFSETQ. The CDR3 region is CASSLGSGVDTQYF. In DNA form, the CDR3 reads TGCGCCAGCAGCTTGGGGTCAGGGGTAGATACGCAGTATTTT.

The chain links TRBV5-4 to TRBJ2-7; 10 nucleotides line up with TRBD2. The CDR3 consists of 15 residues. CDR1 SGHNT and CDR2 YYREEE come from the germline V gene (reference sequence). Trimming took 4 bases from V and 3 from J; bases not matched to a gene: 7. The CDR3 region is CASSLPGLANYEQYF. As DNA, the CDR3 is TGTGCCAGCAGCCTCCCGGGACTAGCGAACTACGAGCAGTACTTC.

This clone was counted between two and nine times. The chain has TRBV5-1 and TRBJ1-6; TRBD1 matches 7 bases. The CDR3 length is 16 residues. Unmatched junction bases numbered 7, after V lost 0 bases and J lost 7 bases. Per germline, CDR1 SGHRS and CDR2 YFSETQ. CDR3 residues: CASSLEWDSQNSPLHF. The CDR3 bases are TGCGCCAGCAGCTTGGAATGGGACAGCCAGAATTCACCCCTCCACTTT.

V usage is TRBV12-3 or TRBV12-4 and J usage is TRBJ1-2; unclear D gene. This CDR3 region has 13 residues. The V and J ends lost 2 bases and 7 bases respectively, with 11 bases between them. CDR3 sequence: CASSLIQVGGYTF. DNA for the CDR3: TGTGCCAGCAGTTTAATCCAGGTTGGTGGCTACACCTTC.

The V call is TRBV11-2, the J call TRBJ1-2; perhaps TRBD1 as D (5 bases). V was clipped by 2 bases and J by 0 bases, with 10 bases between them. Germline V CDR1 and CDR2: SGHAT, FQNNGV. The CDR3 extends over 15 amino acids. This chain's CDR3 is CASSLRDSSNYGYTF. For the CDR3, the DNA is TGTGCCAGCAGCTTAAGGGACTCATCTAACTATGGCTACACCTTC.

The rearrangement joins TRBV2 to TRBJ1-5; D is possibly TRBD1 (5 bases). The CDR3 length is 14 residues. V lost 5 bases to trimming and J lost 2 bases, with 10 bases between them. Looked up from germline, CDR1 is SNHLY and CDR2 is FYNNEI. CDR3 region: CASSLGRGNQPQHF. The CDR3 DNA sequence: TGTGCCAGCAGTCTTGGCAGGGGCAATCAGCCCCAGCATTTT.

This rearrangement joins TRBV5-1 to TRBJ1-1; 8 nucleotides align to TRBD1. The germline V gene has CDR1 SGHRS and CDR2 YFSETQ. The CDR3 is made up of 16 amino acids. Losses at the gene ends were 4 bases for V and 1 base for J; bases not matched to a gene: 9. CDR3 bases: TGCGCCAGCAGCGTCCCGGGACAGGAGAAGAACACTGAAGCTTTCTTT. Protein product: CASSVPGQEKNTEAFF. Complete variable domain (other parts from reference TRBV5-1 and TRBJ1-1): KAGVTQTPRYLIKTRGQQVTLSCSPISGHRSVSWYQQTPGQGLQFLFEYFSETQRNKGNFPGRFSGRQFSNSRSEMNVSTLELGDSALYLCASSVPGQEKNTEAFFGQGTRLTVV.

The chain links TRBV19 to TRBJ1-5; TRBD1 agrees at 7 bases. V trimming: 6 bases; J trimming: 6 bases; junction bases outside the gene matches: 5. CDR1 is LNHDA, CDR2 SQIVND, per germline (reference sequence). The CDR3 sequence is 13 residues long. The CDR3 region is CASSLRQGQPQHF. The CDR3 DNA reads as TGTGCCAGTAGCCTTCGACAGGGTCAGCCCCAGCATTTT.

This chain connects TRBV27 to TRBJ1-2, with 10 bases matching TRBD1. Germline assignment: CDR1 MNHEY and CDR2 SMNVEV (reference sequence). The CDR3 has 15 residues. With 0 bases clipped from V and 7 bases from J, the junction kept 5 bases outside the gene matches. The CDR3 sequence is CASSLSVTGGFGYTF. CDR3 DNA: TGTGCCAGCAGTTTATCGGTGACAGGGGGCTTTGGCTACACCTTC.

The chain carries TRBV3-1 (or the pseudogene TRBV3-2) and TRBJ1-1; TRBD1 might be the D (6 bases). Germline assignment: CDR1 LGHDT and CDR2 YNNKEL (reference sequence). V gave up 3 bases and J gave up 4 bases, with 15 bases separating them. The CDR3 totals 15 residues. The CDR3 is CASSQSNTGFTEAFF. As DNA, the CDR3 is TGTGCCAGCAGCCAGTCTAACACAGGGTTCACTGAAGCTTTCTTT.

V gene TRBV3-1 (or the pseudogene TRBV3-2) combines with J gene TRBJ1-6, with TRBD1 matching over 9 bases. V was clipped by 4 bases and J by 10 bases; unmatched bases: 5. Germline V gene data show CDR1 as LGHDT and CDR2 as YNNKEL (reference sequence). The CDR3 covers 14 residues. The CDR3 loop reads CASSPNRGLSPLHF. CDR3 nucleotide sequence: TGTGCCAGCAGCCCAAACAGGGGGCTCTCACCCCTCCACTTT.

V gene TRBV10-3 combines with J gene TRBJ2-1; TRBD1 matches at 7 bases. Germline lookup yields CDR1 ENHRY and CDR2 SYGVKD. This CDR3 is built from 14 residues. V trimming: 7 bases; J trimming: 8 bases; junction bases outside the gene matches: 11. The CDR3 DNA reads TGTGCCATCAACCGACAGGGAAGGGAAGATGAGCAGTTCTTC. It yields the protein CAINRQGREDEQFF.

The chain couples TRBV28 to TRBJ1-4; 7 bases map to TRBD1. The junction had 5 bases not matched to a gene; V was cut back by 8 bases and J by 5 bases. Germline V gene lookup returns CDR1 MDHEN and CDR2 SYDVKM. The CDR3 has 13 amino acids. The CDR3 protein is CASRPRGNEKLFF. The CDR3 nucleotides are TGTGCCAGCCGTCCCAGGGGGAATGAAAAACTGTTTTTT.

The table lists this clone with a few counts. Here the CDR3 DNA reads TGTGCCAGCAGCTTGGGCCTAGCGGGGGAAAGGGGGACAGGGACGCAGTATTTT. Encoded protein: CASSLGLAGERGTGTQYF. J is TRBJ2-3 and V is TRBV5-4, with a tentative D call TRBD2 (10 bases). The germline V and J ends were trimmed by 0 bases and 9 bases, with 26 bases remaining between them. The CDR3 contains 18 residues. Germline V lookup: CDR1 SGHNT, CDR2 YYREEE (reference sequence).

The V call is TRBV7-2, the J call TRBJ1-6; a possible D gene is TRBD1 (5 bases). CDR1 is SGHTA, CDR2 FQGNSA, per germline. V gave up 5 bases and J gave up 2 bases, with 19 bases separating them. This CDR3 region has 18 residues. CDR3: CASSESASGGTYNSPLHF. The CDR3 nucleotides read TGTGCCAGCAGCGAATCGGCTTCGGGGGGGACCTATAATTCACCCCTCCACTTT.

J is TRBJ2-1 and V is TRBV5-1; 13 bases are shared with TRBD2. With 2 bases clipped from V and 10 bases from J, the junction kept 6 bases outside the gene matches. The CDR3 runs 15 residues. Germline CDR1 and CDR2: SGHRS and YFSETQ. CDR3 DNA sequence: TGCGCCAGCAGCTTACTAGCGGGGGGGCCTAACGAGCAGTTCTTC. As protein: CASSLLAGGPNEQFF.

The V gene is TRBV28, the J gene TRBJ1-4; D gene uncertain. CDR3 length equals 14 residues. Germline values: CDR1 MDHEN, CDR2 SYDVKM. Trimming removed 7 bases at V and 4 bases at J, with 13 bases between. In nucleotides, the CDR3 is TGTGCCAGCACCTCCTATCCGCTTAATGAAAAACTGTTTTTT. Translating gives CASTSYPLNEKLFF. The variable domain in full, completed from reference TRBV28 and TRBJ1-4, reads DVKVTQSSRYLVKRTGEKVFLECVQDMDHENMFWYRQDPGLGLRLIYFSYDVKMKEKGDIPEGYSVSREKKERFSLILESASTNQTSMYLCASTSYPLNEKLFFGSGTQLSVL.

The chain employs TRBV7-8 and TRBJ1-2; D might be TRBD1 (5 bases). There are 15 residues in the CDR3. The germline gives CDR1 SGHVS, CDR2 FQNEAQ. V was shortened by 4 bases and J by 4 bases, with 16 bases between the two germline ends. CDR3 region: CASSSLIGVAYGYTF. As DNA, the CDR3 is TGTGCCAGCAGCTCCCTTATAGGGGTGGCCTATGGCTACACCTTC.

The CDR3 loop reads CASSEKQLTYF. The CDR3 DNA reads TGTGCCAGCAGTGAAAAGCAGTTGACATACTTC. V usage is TRBV2 and J usage is TRBJ2-7; D call uncertain. The CDR3 has 11 residues. CDR1 SNHLY and CDR2 FYNNEI come from the germline V gene. Trimming removed 2 bases at V and 13 bases at J, with 12 bases between.

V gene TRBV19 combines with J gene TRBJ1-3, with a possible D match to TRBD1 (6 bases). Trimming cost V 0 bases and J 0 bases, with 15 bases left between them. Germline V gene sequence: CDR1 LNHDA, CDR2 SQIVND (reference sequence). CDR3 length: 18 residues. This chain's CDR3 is CASSIEVTGIISGNTIYF. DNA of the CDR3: TGTGCCAGTAGTATAGAAGTCACAGGGATTATCTCTGGAAACACCATATATTTT.

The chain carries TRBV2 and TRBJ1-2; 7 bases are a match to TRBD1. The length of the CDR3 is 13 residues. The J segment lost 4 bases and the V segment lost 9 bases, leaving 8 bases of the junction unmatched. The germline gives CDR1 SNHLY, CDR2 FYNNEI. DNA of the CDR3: TGTGCCAGATCTGGGGGACAGTCCTATGGCTACACCTTC. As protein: CARSGGQSYGYTF.